The T cell receptor (beta chain) described here comes from a study of cytomegalovirus exposure and HLA in healthy donors. Across the whole study: Early released data had tens of millions of unique TCRs, all coming from HLA-typed donors. Study conclusions and caveats: The authors excluded some V segments, including TRBV6-2 and TRBV6-3, as indistinguishable. Being productive about 87% or about 30% of the time was typical of most TCR beta V segments in an earlier analysis. In a later analysis, a genetic analysis reported fewer productive-TCR N-insertions in an Asian-associated ancestry cluster than the cohort average.

This CDR3 is 13 amino acids long. With V trimmed by 6 bases and J by 7 bases, 6 bases remained unmatched. In germline, CDR1 is SGHRS, CDR2 YFSETQ. The PCR ran on 60 Vbeta and 13 Jbeta primers. Only in-frame clones appear in the TCRdb table, and some are missing; sequencing was by immunoSEQ multiplex PCR. The sample consists of approximately 190,000 clones, approximately 84% of them appearing once. Remarks on this clone: The antigen remains unidentified.

This receptor was identified in a man over 45 in good health and CMV-seronegative. The specimen sequenced was PBMCs. This chain uses TRBV5-1 with TRBJ2-3, with TRBD2 matching 9 bases. The CDR3 protein is CASNSGGPYTQYF. In DNA form, the CDR3 reads TGCGCCAGCAACAGCGGGGGGCCATATACGCAGTATTTT.